The sequence of this T cell receptor (beta chain) was determined in a study of shared clonotypes between healthy human individuals. Findings and caveats of the study: In general, naive subsets displayed greater estimated richness than memory subsets did.

The ends lost 3 bases at V and 6 bases at J; junction bases unmatched: 8. Germline V gene data show CDR1 as SGHTA and CDR2 as FQGNSA. CDR3 length equals 16 residues. Sorted subsets were amplified in replicate PCRs using around 200 ng DNA, 30,000 to 35,000 T cell genomes. Repertoires were generated with immunoSEQ multiplex PCR, while TCRdb's copy carries only in-frame clones and drops some. The data show approximately 2,000,000 clones, less than 95% seen once. The donors, all of them Caucasian adults, lived in Nashville, Tennessee. Comment on this clone: What it binds is unknown.

Sequencing was performed on naive CD4+ T cells from PBMCs. Regarding subset: CD45RA+ positively selected. This clonotype was sampled from a man between 18 and 35 years old in good health. Some clones in this sample may be carry-over from other donors' samples. The chain links TRBV7-2 to TRBJ1-4; 9 bases are a match to TRBD1. This chain's CDR3 is CASSFRDREDDEKLFF. DNA for the CDR3: TGTGCCAGCAGCTTTCGGGACAGGGAAGATGATGAAAAACTGTTTTTT.